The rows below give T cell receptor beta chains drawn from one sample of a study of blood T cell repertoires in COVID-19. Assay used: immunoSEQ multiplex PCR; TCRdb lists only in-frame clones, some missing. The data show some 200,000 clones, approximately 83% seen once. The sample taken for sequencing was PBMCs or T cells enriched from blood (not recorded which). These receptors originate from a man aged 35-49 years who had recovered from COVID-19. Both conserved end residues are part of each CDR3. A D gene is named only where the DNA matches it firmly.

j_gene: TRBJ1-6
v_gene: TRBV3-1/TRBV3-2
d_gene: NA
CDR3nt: TGTGCCAGCAGCCAAGTAGAGAATTCACCCCTCCACTTT
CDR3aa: CASSQVENSPLHF

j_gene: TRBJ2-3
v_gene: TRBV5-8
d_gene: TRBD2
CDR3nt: TGTGCCAGCAGCCCGCCGCCGGGACTAGGGGTCCCAGATACGCAGTATTTT
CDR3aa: CASSPPPGLGVPDTQYF

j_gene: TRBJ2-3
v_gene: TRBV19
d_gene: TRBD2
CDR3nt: TGTGCCAGTAGTATAGATCCTAGTGCGGGGGGCACAGATACGCAGTATTTT
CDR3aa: CASSIDPSAGGTDTQYF

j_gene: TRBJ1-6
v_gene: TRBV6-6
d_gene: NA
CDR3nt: TGTGCCAGCAGTCTAAATTCGGGGGGCGGACCGGTTCCTTCCCTCCACTTT
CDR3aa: CASSLNSGGGPVPSLHF

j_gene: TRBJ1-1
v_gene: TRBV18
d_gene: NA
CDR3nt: TGTGCCAGCTCTCCGACAGGATACACTGAAGCTTTCTTT
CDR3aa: CASSPTGYTEAFF

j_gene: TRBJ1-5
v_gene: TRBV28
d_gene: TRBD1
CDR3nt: TGTGCCAGCAGTTTACGGCGACAGGGGGATCAGCCCCAGCATTTT
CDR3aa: CASSLRRQGDQPQHF

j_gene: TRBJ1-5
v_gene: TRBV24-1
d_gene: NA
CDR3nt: TGTGCCACCATTTATCAGTCGTCCCATAGCAATCAGCCCCAGCATTTT
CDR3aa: CATIYQSSHSNQPQHF

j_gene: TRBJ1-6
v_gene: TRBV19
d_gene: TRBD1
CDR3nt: TGTGCCAGTACCACCTCGGGACAGGGGAATTCACCCCTCCACTTT
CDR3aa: CASTTSGQGNSPLHF

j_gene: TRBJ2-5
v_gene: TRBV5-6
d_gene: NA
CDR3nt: TGTGCCAGCAGCTTGGCCTGGTTCGGAGGAGAAGAGACCCAGTACTTC
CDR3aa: CASSLAWFGGEETQYF

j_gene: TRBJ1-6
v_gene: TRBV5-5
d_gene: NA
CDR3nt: TGTGCCAGCAGCTTGTTCGGGGGGGCCTCCCTAGGGAATTCACCCCTCCACTTT
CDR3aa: CASSLFGGASLGNSPLHF

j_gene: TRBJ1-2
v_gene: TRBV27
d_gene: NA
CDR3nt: TGTGCCAGCAGTTTATCGAAACCCTCCGGTACTGGCTACACCTTC
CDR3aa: CASSLSKPSGTGYTF

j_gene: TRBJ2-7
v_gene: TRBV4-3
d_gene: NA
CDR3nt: TGCGCCAGCAGCCAAATTCTCTCCGACAGAGAGAAAGGTGAGCAGTACTTC
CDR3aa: CASSQILSDREKGEQYF

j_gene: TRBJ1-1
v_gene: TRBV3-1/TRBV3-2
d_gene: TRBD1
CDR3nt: TGTGCCAGCAGCCAGGGACAGGGATGGGGCACTGAAGCTTTCTTT
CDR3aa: CASSQGQGWGTEAFF

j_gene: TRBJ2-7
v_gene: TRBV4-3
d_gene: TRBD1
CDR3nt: TGCGCCAGCAGCCAAGTTAACAGGGGGAGGCACGAGCAGTACTTC
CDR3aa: CASSQVNRGRHEQYF